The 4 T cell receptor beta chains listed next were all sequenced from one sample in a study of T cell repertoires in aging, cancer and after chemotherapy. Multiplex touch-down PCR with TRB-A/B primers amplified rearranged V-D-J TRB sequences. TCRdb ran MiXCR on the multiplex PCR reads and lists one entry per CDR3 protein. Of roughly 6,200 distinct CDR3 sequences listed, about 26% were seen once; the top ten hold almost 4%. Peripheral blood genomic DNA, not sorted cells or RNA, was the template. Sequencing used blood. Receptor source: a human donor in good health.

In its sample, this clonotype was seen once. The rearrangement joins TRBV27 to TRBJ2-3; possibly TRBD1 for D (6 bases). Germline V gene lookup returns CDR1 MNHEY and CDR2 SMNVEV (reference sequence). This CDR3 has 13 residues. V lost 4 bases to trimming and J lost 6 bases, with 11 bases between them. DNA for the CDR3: TGTGCCAGCAGTTCACATAGGGGGGATACGCAGTATTTT. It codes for CASSSHRGDTQYF.

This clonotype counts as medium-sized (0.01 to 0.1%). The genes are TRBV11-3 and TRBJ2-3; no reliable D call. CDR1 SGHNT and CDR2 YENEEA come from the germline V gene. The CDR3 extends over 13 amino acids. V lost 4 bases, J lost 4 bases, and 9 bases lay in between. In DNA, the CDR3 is TGTGCCAGCAGCTCACATGCGGCAGATACGCAGTATTTT. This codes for CASSSHAADTQYF.

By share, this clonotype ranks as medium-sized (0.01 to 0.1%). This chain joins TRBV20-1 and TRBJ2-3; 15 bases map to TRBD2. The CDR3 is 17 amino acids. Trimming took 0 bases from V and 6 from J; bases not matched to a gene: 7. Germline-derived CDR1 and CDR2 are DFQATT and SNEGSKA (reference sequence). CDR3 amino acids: CSARDSGTSGGRDTQYF. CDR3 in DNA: TGCAGTGCTAGAGATAGTGGGACTAGCGGGGGGCGGGATACGCAGTATTTT.

The CDR3 sequence is CASSLALGAGSYNEQFF. The CDR3 DNA reads TGTGCCAGCAGCTTAGCGCTCGGGGCAGGGTCCTACAATGAGCAGTTCTTC. The rearrangement links TRBV7-2 to TRBJ2-1, with D perhaps matching TRBD1 or TRBD2 (5 bases each). Between the trimmed V and J ends, which lost 0 bases and 1 base, there was a span of 13 bases. CDR1 and CDR2 from the germline V gene are SGHTA and FQGNSA. The CDR3 loop spans 17 amino acids.